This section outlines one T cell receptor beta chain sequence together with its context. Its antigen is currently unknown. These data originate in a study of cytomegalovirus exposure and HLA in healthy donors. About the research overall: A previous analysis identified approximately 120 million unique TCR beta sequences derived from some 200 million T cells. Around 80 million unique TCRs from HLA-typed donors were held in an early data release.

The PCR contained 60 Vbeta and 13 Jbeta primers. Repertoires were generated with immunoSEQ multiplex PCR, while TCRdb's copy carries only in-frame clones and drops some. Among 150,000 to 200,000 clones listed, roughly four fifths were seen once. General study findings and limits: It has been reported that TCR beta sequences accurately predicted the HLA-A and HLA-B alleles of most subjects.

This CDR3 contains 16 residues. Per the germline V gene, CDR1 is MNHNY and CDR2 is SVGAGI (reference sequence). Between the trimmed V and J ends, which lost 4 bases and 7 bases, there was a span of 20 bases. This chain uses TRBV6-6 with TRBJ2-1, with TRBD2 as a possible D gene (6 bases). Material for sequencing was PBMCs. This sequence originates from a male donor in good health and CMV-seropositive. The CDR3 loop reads CASSSLELALANEQFF. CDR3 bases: TGTGCCAGCAGTTCCCTGGAACTAGCCCTTGCAAATGAGCAGTTCTTC.